This TCR beta chain was captured by sequencing in a study of vaccination and CD4 T cells after COVID-19. On the study more broadly: A vaccine, either BNT162b2 or mRNA-1273, was given to participants in two doses. Study conclusions and caveats: Spike mono-reactivity was evident in 304 of the 307 vaccine-specific clones derived from convalescent patients.

Noted treatment: roughly 11-day PBMC culture with coronavirus spike peptide pools or control peptides (ViraFEST assay). An Oncomine TCR Beta short-read assay was used to sequence the DNA from cultured CD4+ T cells. One entry per CDR3 protein results from TCRdb running MiXCR on the PCR reads. The sample lists more than 10,000 distinct CDR3 sequences, approximately 32% occurring once. The length of the CDR3 is 14 residues. The V segment lost 2 bases and the J segment 2 bases; nucleotides outside the gene matches: 3. Per the germline V gene, CDR1 is DFQATT and CDR2 is SNEGSKA (reference sequence). On this clonotype itself: Antigen unknown.

This receptor was obtained from a human donor who had recovered from COVID-19. The chain recombines TRBV20-1 with TRBJ1-5, with 7 bases matching TRBD1. Sequenced here: CD4+ T cells from blood, cultured in vitro, sampled after SARS-CoV-2 vaccination. The CDR3 loop is CSARQGVRNQPQHF. The CDR3 coding sequence is TGCAGTGCTAGACAGGGGGTTCGCAATCAGCCCCAGCATTTT.